This T cell receptor beta chain appears in the sequencing data of a study of blood T cells in healthy people across ages. Overall study findings and caveats: Higher diversity, along with more naive CD4+ cells, distinguished long-lived donors from aged donors.

Primers used in a second PCR of about 6 to 11 cycles were a sample-barcoded 5' primer and a J-beta primer mix. Via MiXCR, TCRdb re-called the 5' RACE reads, giving one row per CDR3 protein. In the table there are almost 800,000 distinct CDR3 sequences, over 45% of which are singletons. As to this clonotype: Its specificity is unknown.

Germline V CDR1 and CDR2: KGHSH, LQKENI. This CDR3 is 14 amino acids long. V is TRBV18 and J is TRBJ2-4; 8 nucleotides agree with TRBD2. The J call may be wrong; the DNA end is better matched by TRBJ2-7. This sequence originates from a man aged 25 to 40 in good health. Sequences were obtained from blood. The CDR3 sequence: CASSPGTRINEQYF. CDR3 in DNA: TGTGCCAGCTCACCTGGGACTAGGATTAACGAGCAGTACTTC.